This T cell receptor (beta chain) was identified in a study of T cells in localized non-small cell lung cancer (dated by TCRdb to 2018 to 2021). Background on the whole study: T cell repertoires of about 240 early-stage NSCLC patients were analyzed, with tumors being compared against uninvolved tumor-adjacent lungs. The cohort consisted of around 250 treatment-naive NSCLC patients whose localized lung tumors had been resected. Of the NSCLC patients, roughly 130 were male and about 97 were female, and the mean age was around 66 years. The study at large found these results: Because the study design was exploratory, TCR variables were selected using unadjusted p-values without false-discovery rate correction. Because multi-region tumor sequencing was not done, intratumor heterogeneity could not be ruled out. Longer overall survival was associated with higher T cell density in blood, whereas shorter survival was associated with higher clonality in adjacent lung. Uninvolved tumor-adjacent lung showed the highest T cell clonality, higher than tumor, which suggests more focused antigenic responses in the uninvolved tumor-adjacent lung. Of the top 100 tumor clones, a median of 57 were detected in paired uninvolved adjacent lung; around 30 were also among that lung's top 100.

For CDR1 and CDR2, the germline V gene (reference sequence) lists MNHNY and SVGAGI. Including the terminal cysteine and phenylalanine, the CDR3 comprises 14 residues. The only DNA kept is the CDR3, 42 bases in frame from the first base. Trimming accounts for 5 bases at V and 2 bases at J, while the number of junction bases matched to no gene is 5. At diagnosis, peripheral blood, uninvolved tumor-adjacent lung and tumor were collected and were preserved as a mix of fresh-frozen and FFPE material. For TCR repertoire profiling, blood samples were analyzed in the form of peripheral blood mononuclear cells. About this clone: Its antigen is unknown. No per-base quality is available; no much larger clone lies one base away.

The immunoSEQ Assay was used to sequence TCR beta CDR3 regions from DNA. The original methods were these. To compute T cell density, TCR beta template counts were normalized to usable DNA, which was estimated by amplifying housekeeping genes. Richness was estimated with the preseqR package, extrapolating to 400,000 templates for PBMC samples and 120,000 templates for tissue samples. Clonality was defined by subtracting Pielou's evenness from one. To identify tissue-enriched TCRs, differential abundance testing was run on productive amino-acid clonotypes with a minimum total count of 5 and an alpha of 0.1. The Jaccard Index and the Morisita Overlap Index were used to measure how much the repertoires overlapped between compartments. GLIPH grouped TCR beta CDR3s together with public tetramer-defined viral CDR3s, and a viral motif had to include at least three viral sequences and also show V-gene enrichment. Here the immuneACCESS table is served through TCRdb, limited to in-frame sequences with V and J called. Missing clones are a known gap in these copies; in checked studies unresolved V genes cover under half, and the rest lacks a known reason. For V, J and clone size, that table is used; D and trimming come from the DNA. Recorded for this sample are 40,000 or so clones; over 75% of them occurred a single time. The leading ten clones occupy roughly 17% of the sample.

In this chain, TRBV6-6 is recombined with TRBJ1-2, with 7 junctional bases fitting TRBD1. The clonotype comes from a male donor aged 60 or over with stage III squamous cell lung carcinoma. The source was peripheral blood, collected before any cancer treatment. The sequence in DNA is TGTGCCAGCAGTGATGGACAGGAGAACTATGGCTACACCTTC. Its translation is CASSDGQENYGYTF.